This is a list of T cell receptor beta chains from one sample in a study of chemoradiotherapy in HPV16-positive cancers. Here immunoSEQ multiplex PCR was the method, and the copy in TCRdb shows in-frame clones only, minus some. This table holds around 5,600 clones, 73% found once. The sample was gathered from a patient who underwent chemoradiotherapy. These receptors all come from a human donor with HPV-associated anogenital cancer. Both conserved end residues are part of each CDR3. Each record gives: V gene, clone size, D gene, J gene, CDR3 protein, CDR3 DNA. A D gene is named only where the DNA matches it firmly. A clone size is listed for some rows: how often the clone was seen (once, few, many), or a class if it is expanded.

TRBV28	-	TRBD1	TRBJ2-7	CASSWGRGYEQYF	TGTGCCAGCAGTTGGGGCAGGGGGTACGAGCAGTACTTC
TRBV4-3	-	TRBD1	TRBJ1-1	CASSQGLEQGVEAFF	TGCGCCAGCAGCCAAGGTCTAGAACAGGGGGTTGAAGCTTTCTTT
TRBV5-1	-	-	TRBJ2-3	CASSFGHPQSTDTQYF	TGCGCCAGCAGCTTCGGTCACCCCCAGAGCACAGATACGCAGTATTTT
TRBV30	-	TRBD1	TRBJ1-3	CAWSAPTGGNTIYF	TGTGCCTGGAGTGCCCCGACAGGGGGAAACACCATATATTTT
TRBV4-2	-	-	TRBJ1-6	CASSLRPRATYNSPLHF	TGTGCCAGCAGCCTTAGACCCAGGGCGACCTATAATTCACCCCTCCACTTT
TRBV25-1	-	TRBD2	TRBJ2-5	CASSGTSGGNKQETQYF	TGTGCCAGCAGTGGGACTAGCGGGGGAAATAAACAAGAGACCCAGTACTTC
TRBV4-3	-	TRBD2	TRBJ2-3	CASSQDSTSGGMAQYF	TGCGCCAGCAGCCAAGACTCGACTAGCGGGGGCATGGCGCAGTATTTT
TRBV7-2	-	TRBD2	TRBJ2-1	CASSKRGSSGGTDNEQFF	TGTGCCAGCAGCAAAAGAGGATCTAGCGGGGGGACCGACAATGAGCAGTTCTTC
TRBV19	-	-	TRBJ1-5	CASSGDLWGNPNQPQHF	TGTGCCAGTAGTGGGGATTTGTGGGGGAACCCGAACCAGCCCCAGCATTTT
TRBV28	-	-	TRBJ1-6	CASSPYRANSPLHF	TGTGCCAGCAGTCCTTACAGGGCGAATTCACCCCTCCACTTT
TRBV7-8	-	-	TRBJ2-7	CASSLGVGAYEQYF	TGTGCCAGCAGCTTAGGTGTAGGCGCCTACGAGCAGTACTTC
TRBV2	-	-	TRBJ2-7	CASSTGRDYSYEQYF	TGTGCCAGCAGCACAGGGAGGGATTACTCCTACGAGCAGTACTTC
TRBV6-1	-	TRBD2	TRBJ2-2	CASRATSGGTGELFF	TGTGCCAGCAGGGCGACTAGCGGGGGCACCGGGGAGCTGTTTTTT
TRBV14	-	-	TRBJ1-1	CASSQGMGKRTEAFF	TGTGCCAGCAGCCAAGGGATGGGGAAGAGGACTGAAGCTTTCTTT
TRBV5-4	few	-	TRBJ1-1	CASRENPSRNTEAFF	TGTGCCAGCCGAGAAAATCCCTCTCGAAACACTGAAGCTTTCTTT
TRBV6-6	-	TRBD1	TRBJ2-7	CASSRDRAYEQYF	TGTGCCAGCAGCCGGGACAGAGCCTACGAGCAGTACTTC
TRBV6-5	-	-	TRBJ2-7	CASRSGIASPYEQYF	TGTGCCAGCAGGTCAGGAATCGCCTCCCCCTACGAGCAGTACTTC
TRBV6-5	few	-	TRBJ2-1	CASSLARLREQFF	TGTGCCAGCAGTTTAGCACGCCTTCGTGAGCAGTTCTTC
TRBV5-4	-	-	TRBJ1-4	CASSPGPRVEKLFF	TGTGCCAGCAGTCCGGGACCGAGAGTTGAAAAACTGTTTTTT
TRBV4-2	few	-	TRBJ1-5	CASSQDGTLYQPQHF	TGTGCCAGCAGCCAAGATGGAACACTCTATCAGCCCCAGCATTTT
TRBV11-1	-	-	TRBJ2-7	CASSVGTLSSYEQYF	TGTGCCAGCAGCGTCGGGACGCTCAGCTCCTACGAGCAGTACTTC
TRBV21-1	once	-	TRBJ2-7	CASSNGAAGGGEQYF	TGTGCCAGCAGCAACGGGGCAGCGGGGGGGGGCGAGCAGTACTTC
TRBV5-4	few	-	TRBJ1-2	CASSLVAAGGYTF	TGTGCCAGCAGCTTGGTGGCGGCCGGCGGCTACACCTTC
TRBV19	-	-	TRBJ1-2	CASSIDRKAIYGYTF	TGTGCCAGTAGTATAGATCGGAAGGCGATCTATGGCTACACCTTC
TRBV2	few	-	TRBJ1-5	CASSVTVYSNQPQHF	TGTGCCAGCAGTGTGACAGTTTATAGCAATCAGCCCCAGCATTTT
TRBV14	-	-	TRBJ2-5	CASSQFNRGQETQYF	TGTGCCAGCAGCCAATTCAACCGAGGACAAGAGACCCAGTACTTC
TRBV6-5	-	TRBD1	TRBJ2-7	CASSHRDSSYEQYF	TGTGCCAGCAGTCATCGGGACAGCTCCTACGAGCAGTACTTC
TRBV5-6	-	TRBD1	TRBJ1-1	CASSRPTGGIEAFF	TGTGCCAGCAGCAGACCGACAGGGGGAATAGAGGCTTTCTTT
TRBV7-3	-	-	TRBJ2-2	CASSLSGSNTGELFF	TGTGCCAGCAGCTTATCGGGCTCGAACACCGGGGAGCTGTTTTTT
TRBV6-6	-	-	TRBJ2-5	CASSSGAETQYF	TGTGCCAGCAGTAGCGGTGCGGAGACCCAGTACTTC
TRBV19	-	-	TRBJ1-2	CASNIMAGAPNYGYTF	TGTGCCAGTAATATCATGGCCGGGGCCCCAAACTATGGCTACACCTTC
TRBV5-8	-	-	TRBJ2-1	CASDSPYNEQFF	TGTGCCAGCGACTCACCCTACAATGAGCAGTTCTTC
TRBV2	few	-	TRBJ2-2	CASMWGYTGELFF	TGTGCCAGCATGTGGGGATACACCGGGGAGCTGTTTTTT